This entry describes one TCR beta chain. What this receptor recognizes is not known. There are no base qualities to consult, and no much larger clone falls within one base. This record belongs to a study of cytomegalovirus exposure and HLA in healthy donors (dated by TCRdb to between 2016 and 2019). Background on the whole study: According to an earlier analysis of a few hundred of the donors, about 180 million T cells yielded over 100 million unique TCR beta sequences and roughly 280 Gb of sequence data. Roughly 320 gigabases of sequencing data and 91 million or so unique TCR sequences made up an early release that covered about 640 HLA-typed donors. A later analysis re-analyzed previously published TCR beta repertoires from about 600 donors and added high-resolution HLA genotyping to study TCR occurrence patterns. The study combined high-throughput TCR immunosequencing, statistical association of individual TCRs with disease status, and machine learning to predict cytomegalovirus infection status. The number of typed donors differed by locus: about 629-630 for A, B, C, DRB1 and DQB1; approximately 540 for DQA1; 606 for DPA1; and some 430 for DPB1. An earlier analysis of some 500 of the donors applied high-throughput TCR beta sequencing to assess whether each TCR beta V gene segment acted as functional or pseudogenic. The genetic ancestry cluster associated with self-reported Caucasian donors included 81% of the roughly 410 genotyped donors. In a later genetic analysis, genome-wide SNP genotypes for about 55% of the roughly 700 donors were used, and that subset was treated as a discovery cohort. About five DR-DQ haplotypes were treated as single units for association and clustering because of strong linkage in the cohort. Among some 410 genotyped donors of the cohort, an average of around 220,000 unique TCR beta nucleotide sequences was sequenced per donor, of which approximately 19% were non-productive. Donor age, sex, ethnicity and CMV serostatus were compiled together with the repertoire data. The study profiled the T cell repertoires of 500 to 800 subjects by immunosequencing and related them to cytomegalovirus serostatus. Every repertoire in the discovery cohort had been generated on one and the same sequencing platform. Rather than drawing on any new phenotypic data, the later analysis identified candidate immune exposures from TCR beta sequences and the way those sequences occurred across donors. Besides the first cohort of 666 subjects, a separate validation cohort made up of 95 to 150 different subjects was used. HLA typing covered class I and class II loci at four-digit resolution. The study was designed to test whether signatures of past pathogen exposure could be identified by cataloging public T cell receptors.

Libraries were made using the immunoSEQ multiplex PCR assay. For the multiplex PCR, a mixture combining 60 forward primers for TCR Vbeta segments and 13 reverse primers for TCR Jbeta segments was used. The CDR3 region of rearranged TCR beta genes was amplified from genomic DNA by a multiplex PCR assay. The Illumina HiSeq System was used to sequence the amplified TCR beta libraries as 87-base-pair reads. Under the source paper's analysis protocol: In a later analysis, roughly 80 million unique TCR beta chains were counted across the roughly 670 repertoires, and roughly 11 million of these chains were shared by at least two donors. Raw reads were error-corrected and collapsed into unique sequences with a nearest-neighbor algorithm that merged closely related sequences to remove PCR and sequencing errors. CDR3 sequences were aligned to IMGT reference sequences to assign V, D and J gene segments. For a sequence to be retained, a match of at least six nucleotides to both a V gene segment and a J gene segment was required. Rearrangements were classified as productive when the CDR3 lacked stop codons and remained in frame with V and J, and all other rearrangements were classified as non-productive. Following IMGT convention, CDR3 was defined as the stretch from the second conserved V-encoded cysteine up to the conserved J-encoded phenylalanine. The earlier analysis of a few hundred of the donors excluded sequences that lacked an unambiguous match to a single V gene segment. An earlier analysis of roughly 590 of the donors called V segments functional above 56.7% productive rearrangements and segregating when the between-donor standard deviation exceeded 5%. A statistical classification framework was built to diagnose cytomegalovirus status from the catalog of TCR beta chain sequences. V and J gene assignment, in a later analysis, came from comparing TCR nucleotide sequences with IMGT/GENE-DB human TR gene sequences. In a later analysis, CDR3 sequences and most-parsimonious VDJ recombination scenarios were assigned using the TCRdist pipeline. A later analysis defined each TCR beta chain by its CDR3 amino acid sequence plus V-gene family, and excluded reads lacking a unique V-gene family. To address suspected cross-contamination and a sequencing artifact, a later analysis removed roughly 580 highly shared, low-generation-probability nucleotide sequences. In a later analysis, a clonal expansion index was calculated for each public chain from normalized within-repertoire ranks of inferred template counts. A later analysis computed generation probabilities with a VDJ recombination model fitted to out-of-frame rearrangements, and checked the results against IGoR. In a later analysis, hypergeometric tests were used to score TCR-TCR, TCR-HLA and TCR-CMV co-occurrence, with a repertoire-size bias correction applied to TCR pairs. In a later analysis, false discovery rates were estimated by permuting HLA or CMV assignments 20 times. In a later analysis, co-occurring TCRs were grouped with DBSCAN, and TCRdist sequence similarity was added when clustering was performed within HLA-allele-positive subsets. For co-occurrence clustering, repertoires with fewer than 30,000 or more than 120,000 public chains were excluded, along with about five repertoires with anomalous nucleotide sharing. TCRdb holds this immuneACCESS table with in-frame rearrangements only. Some clones are missing; in checked studies, unresolved V genes explain under half, and the rest has no known cause. The V and J calls and clone size are taken from that table; D and trimming were inferred from the DNA. This sample lists under 200,000 clones; roughly 77% were detected once. Around 3.7% of the sample goes to the ten largest clones.

The cohort was made up of around 720 healthy bone marrow donors. Cohort members were all nominally healthy when sampled, although unrecorded immune exposures were likely present. The donor tested CMV seropositive, placing the donor among the 289 seropositive members of the cohort. A peripheral blood sample was provided by each donor, and peripheral blood mononuclear cells were used for TCR beta sequencing. Genomic DNA was extracted from the blood cell samples with the Qiagen DNeasy Blood Extraction Kit. Relative to germline, V is 2 bases shorter and J is 4 bases shorter, with 9 bases between their ends. The CDR3 measures 14 amino acids from cysteine to phenylalanine. CDR3 DNA only is kept here, 42 bases in frame from base 1. Reading the germline V gene gives CDR1 MGHRA and CDR2 YSYEKL. Overall results and qualifications from the work: A few of the identified cytomegalovirus-associated TCR beta chains were confirmed in vitro to be specific for cytomegalovirus antigens. Approximately 18 rarely observed V segments, including chromosome 9 orphons, were excluded from the earlier analysis of approximately 600 of the donors because counts were too low. Several of the top co-occurrence clusters appeared to be linked to parvovirus B19, influenza, CMV and Epstein-Barr virus, according to a later analysis. The authors suggested that the approach could potentially be generalized to other disease states and immunological phenotypes. A further reported finding was that TCR beta sequences accurately predicted the HLA-A and HLA-B alleles for most subjects in the first cohort. Because HLA typing was missing for some donors at each locus, association tests included only the typed subset. The sequencing pipeline was judged likely to have produced a cluster of highly shared sequence variants as a technical artifact. A later genetic analysis associated a missense DCLRE1C variant with V-gene and J-gene trimming of TCR beta chains, and an independent cohort replicated the association. Strong co-occurrence of HLA alleles, especially DR and DQ, made assigning TCR associations to individual alleles difficult. A later genetic analysis reported fewer N-insertions in productive TCRs among donors in an Asian-associated ancestry cluster than the approximately 700-donor mean. The cohort was sequenced for TCR beta chains only, and without alpha or paired-chain data the features that could be detected were limited. At a false discovery rate of 0.05, a later analysis linked roughly 17,000 TCR beta sequences to specific HLA alleles. Most TCR sequences were observed very rarely across donors, whereas some public TCRs were present in many individuals. In a later analysis, the rate of TCR association differed among HLA loci, with DRB1 alleles having the most associated TCRs and HLA-C alleles having the fewest. In an earlier analysis of several hundred of the donors, most TCR beta V segments were observed in productive rearrangements about 90% or about 30% of the time, broadly matching IMGT annotations. Some IMGT-functional V segments, including TRBV6-2 and TRBV6-3, could not be told apart with the 87-base-pair reads, so those segments were excluded. Correlated functional status among segregating V segments might be attributable to linkage disequilibrium, but an unknown experimental factor could not be ruled out. The study gave a list of 150 to 200 TCR beta chains associated with cytomegalovirus. Cytomegalovirus status was reported to be diagnosed by the classifier with high specificity and sensitivity in both the original and validation cohorts. For the cohort, immune exposure information was limited to CMV serostatus. Compared with equally common non-associated chains, HLA-associated TCR beta chains in a later analysis were more clonally expanded and had lower generation probabilities. A later analysis found that most CMV-associated TCR beta chains appeared HLA-restricted, with HLA associations seemingly driven largely by CMV exposure. Roughly uniform sequencing depth across donors was assumed in presence/absence analyses, although this assumption may not hold.

The chain employs TRBV4-1 and TRBJ2-1; TRBD2 could be the D gene, as 6 bases match. The sample comprised PBMCs. This sequence was found in a middle-aged man in good health and CMV-seropositive. Here the CDR3 is given as CASSQLLAYNEQFF. The base sequence is TGCGCCAGCAGCCAACTACTAGCTTACAATGAGCAGTTCTTC.